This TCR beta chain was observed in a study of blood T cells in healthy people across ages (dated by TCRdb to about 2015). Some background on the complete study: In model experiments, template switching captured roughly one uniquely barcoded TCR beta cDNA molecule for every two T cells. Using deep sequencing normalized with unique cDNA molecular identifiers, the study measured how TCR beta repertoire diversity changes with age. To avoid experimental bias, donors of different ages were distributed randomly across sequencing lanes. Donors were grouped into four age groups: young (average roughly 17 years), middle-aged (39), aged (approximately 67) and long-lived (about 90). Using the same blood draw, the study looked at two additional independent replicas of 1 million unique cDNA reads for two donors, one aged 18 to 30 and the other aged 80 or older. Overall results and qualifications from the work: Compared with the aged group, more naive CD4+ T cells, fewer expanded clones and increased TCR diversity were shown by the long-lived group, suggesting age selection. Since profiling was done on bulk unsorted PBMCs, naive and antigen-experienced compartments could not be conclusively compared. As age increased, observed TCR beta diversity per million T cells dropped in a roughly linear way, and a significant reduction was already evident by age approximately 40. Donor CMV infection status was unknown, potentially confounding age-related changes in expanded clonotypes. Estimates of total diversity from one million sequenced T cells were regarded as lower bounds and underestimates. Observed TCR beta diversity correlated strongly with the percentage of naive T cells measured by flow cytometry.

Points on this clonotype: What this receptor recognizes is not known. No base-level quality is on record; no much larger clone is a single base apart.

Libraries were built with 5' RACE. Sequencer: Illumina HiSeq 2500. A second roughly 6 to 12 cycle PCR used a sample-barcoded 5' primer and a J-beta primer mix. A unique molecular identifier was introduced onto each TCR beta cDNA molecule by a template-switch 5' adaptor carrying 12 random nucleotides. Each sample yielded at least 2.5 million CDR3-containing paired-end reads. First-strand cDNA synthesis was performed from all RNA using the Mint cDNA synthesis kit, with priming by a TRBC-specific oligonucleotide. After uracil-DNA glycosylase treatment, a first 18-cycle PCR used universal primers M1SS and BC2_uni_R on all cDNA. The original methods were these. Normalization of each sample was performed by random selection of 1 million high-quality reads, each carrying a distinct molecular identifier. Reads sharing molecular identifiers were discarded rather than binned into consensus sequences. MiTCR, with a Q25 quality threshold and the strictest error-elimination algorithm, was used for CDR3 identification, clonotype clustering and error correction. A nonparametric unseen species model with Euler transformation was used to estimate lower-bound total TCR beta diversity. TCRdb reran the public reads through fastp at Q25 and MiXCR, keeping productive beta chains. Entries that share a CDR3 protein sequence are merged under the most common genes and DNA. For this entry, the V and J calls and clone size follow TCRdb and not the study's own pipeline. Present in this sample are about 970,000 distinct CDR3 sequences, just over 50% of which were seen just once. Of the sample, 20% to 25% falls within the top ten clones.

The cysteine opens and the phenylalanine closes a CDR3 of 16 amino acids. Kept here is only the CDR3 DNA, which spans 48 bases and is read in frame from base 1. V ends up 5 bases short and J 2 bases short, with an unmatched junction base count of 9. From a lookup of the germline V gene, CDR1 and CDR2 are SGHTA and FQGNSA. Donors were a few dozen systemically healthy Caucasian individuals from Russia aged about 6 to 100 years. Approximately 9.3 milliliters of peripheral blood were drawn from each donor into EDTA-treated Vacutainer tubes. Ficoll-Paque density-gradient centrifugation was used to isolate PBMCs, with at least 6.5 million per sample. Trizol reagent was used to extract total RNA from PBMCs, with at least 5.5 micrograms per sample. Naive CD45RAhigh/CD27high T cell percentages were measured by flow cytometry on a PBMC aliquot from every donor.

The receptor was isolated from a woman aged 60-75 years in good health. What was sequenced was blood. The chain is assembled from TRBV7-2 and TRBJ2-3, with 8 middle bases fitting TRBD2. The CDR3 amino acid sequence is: CASSPPGGAATDTQYF. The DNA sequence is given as TGTGCCAGCAGCCCCCCGGGGGGGGCGGCCACAGATACGCAGTATTTT.